This is a list of T cell receptor beta chains from one sample in a study of low-dose radiotherapy and immunotherapy resistance in tumors. TCRdb ran MiXCR on the reads and lists one entry per CDR3 protein. The top ten clones hold about 1% of a sample with 80,000 to 95,000 distinct CDR3 sequences, 9.4% of them seen once. The specimen was PBMCs, collected before treatment. The source is a male donor with prostate cancer. Both conserved end residues are part of each CDR3. A D gene is named only where the DNA matches it firmly. Where a row states a size, it is once, few, many or the class of an expanded clone; other rows omit it.

J,D,size,length,V,DNA,CDR3
TRBJ2-5,NA,many,12,TRBV20-1,TGCAGTGCTCCTATACGCCAAGAGACCCAGTACTTC,CSAPIRQETQYF
TRBJ2-7,TRBD1,few,15,TRBV18,TGTGCCAGCTCACTTCTCGGGACAGCCGGCTACGAGCAGTACTTC,CASSLLGTAGYEQYF
TRBJ2-2,TRBD2,few,14,TRBV5-4,TGTGCCAGCAGCCAGGGACTACTCACCGGGGAGCTGTTTTTT,CASSQGLLTGELFF
TRBJ2-3,NA,many,15,TRBV2,TGTGCCAGCAAAACTAGTCCCTACACGGCAGATACGCAGTATTTT,CASKTSPYTADTQYF
TRBJ2-4,NA,many,12,TRBV5-6,TGTGCCAGCAGCTTCGGGCCAAACATTCAGTACTTC,CASSFGPNIQYF
TRBJ2-5,TRBD1,few,16,TRBV5-4,TGTGCCAGCAGCCGGATCGGGACAGGCCTCCAAGAGACCCAGTACTTC,CASSRIGTGLQETQYF
TRBJ1-4,TRBD1,many,15,TRBV12-3/TRBV12-4,TGTGCCAGCAGCCTGGACAGGGGGGGGAATGAAAAACTGTTTTTT,CASSLDRGGNEKLFF
TRBJ2-5,NA,many,14,TRBV2,TGTGCCAGCAGTGAACGGGGGACCTTCGGGACCCAGTACTTC,CASSERGTFGTQYF
TRBJ1-3,NA,many,12,TRBV6-1,TGTGCCAGCAGTCTACGTTCCAACACCATATATTTT,CASSLRSNTIYF
TRBJ2-2,TRBD1,many,14,TRBV6-2/TRBV6-3,TGTGCCACCGAGAAGACAGGGGTAACCGGGGAGCTGTTTTTT,CATEKTGVTGELFF
TRBJ1-2,NA,NA,11,TRBV3-1,TGTGCCAGCAGCCAAGATCAGAGCTACACCTTC,CASSQDQSYTF
TRBJ2-3,NA,many,15,TRBV28,TGTGCCAGCAGTTTATCAGGGGTCAGGACAGATACGCAGTATTTT,CASSLSGVRTDTQYF
TRBJ2-2,NA,once,13,TRBV20-1,TGCAGTGCTAGAGATTTGAGGACCGGGGAGCTGTTTTTT,CSARDLRTGELFF
TRBJ2-2,TRBD1,many,15,TRBV28,TGTGCCAGCAGTTCTGGACAGGGGGACACCGGGGAGCTGTTTTTT,CASSSGQGDTGELFF
TRBJ2-7,TRBD2,many,16,TRBV5-1,TGCGCCAGCAGCTTCCTAAGCGGGAGTGTGGGGTTCGAGCAGTACTTC,CASSFLSGSVGFEQYF
TRBJ2-7,TRBD2,many,12,TRBV10-3,TGTGCCATCAGTGACGGGGGGAGCGAGCAGTACTTC,CAISDGGSEQYF
TRBJ2-7,TRBD1,many,16,TRBV7-2,TGTGCCAGCAGCTTAGTTCATCAGGGGGACTCCTACGAGCAGTACTTC,CASSLVHQGDSYEQYF
TRBJ2-2,NA,NA,13,TRBV27,TGTGCCAGCAGTTTATTGTACGAGTCCGAGCTGTTTTTT,CASSLLYESELFF
TRBJ2-3,NA,NA,15,TRBV4-1,TGCGCCAGCAGCCAAGGCCTTACTCACACAGATACGCAGTATTTT,CASSQGLTHTDTQYF
TRBJ2-3,NA,few,14,TRBV28,TGTGCCAGCACCGATGGGGCGCGCACAGATACGCAGTATTTT,CASTDGARTDTQYF
TRBJ2-7,NA,many,16,TRBV28,TGTGCCAGCAGTGTCGACAGGTGGAAAAACTCCTACGAGCAGTACTTC,CASSVDRWKNSYEQYF
TRBJ2-4,NA,many,15,TRBV30,TGTGCCTGGGGAGGAGGGACCCTCGATGGTAACATTCAGTACTTC,CAWGGGTLDGNIQYF
TRBJ1-4,NA,many,10,TRBV21-1,TGTGCCGTAACCCGGGAAAAACTGTTTTTT,CAVTREKLFF
TRBJ2-1,NA,many,15,TRBV6-1,TGTGCCAGCAGTGAACCCTCAAGGCTAGACCTCTTAAAGTTCTTC,CASSEPSRLDLLKFF
TRBJ2-5,NA,many,12,TRBV27,TGTGCCAGCAGTTCCCCGGGAAGGACCCAGTACTTC,CASSSPGRTQYF
TRBJ2-2,NA,NA,15,TRBV27,TGTGCCAGCAGTTTATACCCTACGAACACCGGGGAGCTGTTTTTT,CASSLYPTNTGELFF
TRBJ2-1,TRBD2,many,15,TRBV7-2,TGTGCCAGCAGCTTCTCGACTAGCGGTTACAATGAGCAGTTCTTC,CASSFSTSGYNEQFF
TRBJ2-2,NA,many,14,TRBV4-3,TGCGCCAGCAGCCAGTACGGGAATTCCGGGGAGCTGTTTTTT,CASSQYGNSGELFF
TRBJ2-2,NA,NA,13,TRBV20-1,TGCAGTGCTAGAGTCACGGACACCGGGGAGCTGTTTTTT,CSARVTDTGELFF
TRBJ2-7,NA,many,14,TRBV29-1,TGCAGCGTTGTCCGAAGGGACCCCCTGGACGAGCAGTACTTC,CSVVRRDPLDEQYF
TRBJ2-1,TRBD2,many,19,TRBV4-3,TGCGCCAGCAGCCAGGTTTGGACTAGCGGAGTTAGCTCCTACAATGAGCAGTTCTTC,CASSQVWTSGVSSYNEQFF
TRBJ2-4,NA,many,16,TRBV2,TGTGCCAGCAGTGGCTACATCGGAGTAGCCAAAAACATTCAGTACTTC,CASSGYIGVAKNIQYF
TRBJ2-2,NA,many,11,TRBV28,TGTGCCACCATACAAAATGGGGAGCTGTTTTTT,CATIQNGELFF
TRBJ2-3,NA,many,14,TRBV2,TGTGCCAGCATGGGTCTAGTGCACACAGATACGCAGTATTTT,CASMGLVHTDTQYF
TRBJ1-1,TRBD1,many,15,TRBV5-4,TGTGCCAGCAGCTTGACCGGGACAGGGGGAACTGAAGCTTTCTTT,CASSLTGTGGTEAFF